In its sample, the clone carrying this T cell receptor (beta chain) was seen once. Using immunoSEQ multiplex PCR, the repertoire was profiled, and TCRdb retains in-frame clones only, with some absent. The table shows about 83,000 clones, with roughly 82% occurring only once. The sample is drawn from a study of blood T cell repertoires in COVID-19. The sequence was obtained from a woman of 80 years or more with active or convalescent COVID-19. Specimen: peripheral blood.

The CDR3 is CASSVHSSDYGYTF. The CDR3 nucleotides are TGTGCCAGCAGCGTACACAGCTCCGACTATGGCTACACCTTC. The V gene is TRBV9, the J gene TRBJ1-2; D unclear. The CDR3 consists of 14 residues. Trimming left V 1 base short and J 3 bases short, with 10 bases between. CDR1 SGDLS and CDR2 YYNGEE come from the germline V gene.